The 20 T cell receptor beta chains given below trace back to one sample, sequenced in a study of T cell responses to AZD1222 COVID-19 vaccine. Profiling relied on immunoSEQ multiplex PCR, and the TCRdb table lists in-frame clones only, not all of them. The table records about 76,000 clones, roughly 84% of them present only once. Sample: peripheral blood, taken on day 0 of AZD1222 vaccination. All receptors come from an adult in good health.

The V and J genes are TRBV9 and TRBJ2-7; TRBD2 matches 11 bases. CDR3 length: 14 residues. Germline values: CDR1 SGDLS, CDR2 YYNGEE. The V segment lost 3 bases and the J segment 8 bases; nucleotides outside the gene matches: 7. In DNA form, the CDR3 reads TGTGCCAGCAGCGGTACTAGCGGGAGTATGCAGCAGTACTTC. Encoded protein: CASSGTSGSMQQYF.

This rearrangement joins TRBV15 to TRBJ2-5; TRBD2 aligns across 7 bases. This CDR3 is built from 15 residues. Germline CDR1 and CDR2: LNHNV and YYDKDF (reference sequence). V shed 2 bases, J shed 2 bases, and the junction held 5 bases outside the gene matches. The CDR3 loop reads CATSRTREPQETQYF. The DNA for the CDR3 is TGTGCCACCAGCAGAACGCGGGAGCCTCAAGAGACCCAGTACTTC.

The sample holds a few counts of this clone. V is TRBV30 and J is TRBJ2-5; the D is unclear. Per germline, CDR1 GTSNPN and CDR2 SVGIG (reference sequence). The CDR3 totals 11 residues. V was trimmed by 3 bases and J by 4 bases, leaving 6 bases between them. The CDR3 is CAWRAGETQYF. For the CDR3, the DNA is TGTGCCTGGAGAGCTGGAGAGACCCAGTACTTC. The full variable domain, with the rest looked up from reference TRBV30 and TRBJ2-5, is SQTIHQWPATLVQPVGSPLSLECTVEGTSNPNLYWYRQAAGRGLQLLFYSVGIGQISSEVPQNLSASRPQDRQFILSSKKLLLSDSGFYLCAWRAGETQYFGPGTRLLVL.

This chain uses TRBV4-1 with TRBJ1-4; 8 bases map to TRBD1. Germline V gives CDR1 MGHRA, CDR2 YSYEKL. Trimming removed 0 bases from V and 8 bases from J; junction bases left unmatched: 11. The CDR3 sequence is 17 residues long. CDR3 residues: CASSQDRGLTLREKLFF. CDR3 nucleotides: TGCGCCAGCAGCCAAGACAGGGGGCTAACCCTTAGAGAAAAACTGTTTTTT.

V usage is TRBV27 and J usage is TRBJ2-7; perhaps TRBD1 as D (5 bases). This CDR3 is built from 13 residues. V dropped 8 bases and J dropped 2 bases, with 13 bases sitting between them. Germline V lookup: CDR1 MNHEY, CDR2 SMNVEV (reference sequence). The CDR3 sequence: CASRKLDTYEQYV. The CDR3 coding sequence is TGTGCCAGCCGTAAATTGGACACCTACGAGCAGTACGTC.

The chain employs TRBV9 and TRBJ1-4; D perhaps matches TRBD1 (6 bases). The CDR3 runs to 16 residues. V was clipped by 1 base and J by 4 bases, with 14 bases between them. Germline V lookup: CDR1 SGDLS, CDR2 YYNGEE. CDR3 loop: CASSVSSGADNEKLFF. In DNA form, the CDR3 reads TGTGCCAGCAGCGTAAGTTCGGGGGCAGATAATGAAAAACTGTTTTTT.

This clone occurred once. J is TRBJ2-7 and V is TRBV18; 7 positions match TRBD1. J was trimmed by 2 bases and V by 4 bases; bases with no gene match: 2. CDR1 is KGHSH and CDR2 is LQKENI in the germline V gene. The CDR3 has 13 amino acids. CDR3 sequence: CASSRDRTYEQYF. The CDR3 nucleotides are TGTGCCAGCTCACGGGACAGAACCTACGAGCAGTACTTC.

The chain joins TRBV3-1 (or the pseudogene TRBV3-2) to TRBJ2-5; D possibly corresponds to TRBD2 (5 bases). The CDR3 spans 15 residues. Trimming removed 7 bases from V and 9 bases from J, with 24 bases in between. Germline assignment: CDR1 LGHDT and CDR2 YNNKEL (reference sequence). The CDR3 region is CASTETPGTSFPQYF. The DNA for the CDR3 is TGTGCCAGCACCGAAACCCCGGGAACGTCCTTCCCCCAGTACTTC.

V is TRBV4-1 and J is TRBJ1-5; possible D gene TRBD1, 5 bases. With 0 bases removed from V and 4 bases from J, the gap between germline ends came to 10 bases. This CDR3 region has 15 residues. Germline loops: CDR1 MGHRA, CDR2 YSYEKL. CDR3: CASSQEGNRNQPQHF. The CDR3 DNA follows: TGCGCCAGCAGCCAAGAGGGGAACAGGAATCAGCCCCAGCATTTT.

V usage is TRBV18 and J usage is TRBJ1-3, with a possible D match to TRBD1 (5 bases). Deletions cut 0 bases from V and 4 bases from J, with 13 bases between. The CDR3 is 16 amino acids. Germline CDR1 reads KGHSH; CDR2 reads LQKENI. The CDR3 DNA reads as TGTGCCAGCTCACCACCGGTCTCCAGGGCGGGAAACACCATATATTTT. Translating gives CASSPPVSRAGNTIYF.

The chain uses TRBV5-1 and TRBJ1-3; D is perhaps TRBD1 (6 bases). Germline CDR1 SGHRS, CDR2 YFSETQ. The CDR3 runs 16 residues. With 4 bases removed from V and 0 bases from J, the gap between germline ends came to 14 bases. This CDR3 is CASSPRTVFSGNTIYF. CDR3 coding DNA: TGCGCCAGCAGCCCCAGGACAGTTTTCTCTGGAAACACCATATATTTT.

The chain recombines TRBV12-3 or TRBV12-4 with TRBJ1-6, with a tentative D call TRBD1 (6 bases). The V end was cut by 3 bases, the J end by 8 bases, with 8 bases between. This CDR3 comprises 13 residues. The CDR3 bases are TGTGCCAGCAGTTTGTCAGGGGATTCACCCCTCCACTTT. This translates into CASSLSGDSPLHF.

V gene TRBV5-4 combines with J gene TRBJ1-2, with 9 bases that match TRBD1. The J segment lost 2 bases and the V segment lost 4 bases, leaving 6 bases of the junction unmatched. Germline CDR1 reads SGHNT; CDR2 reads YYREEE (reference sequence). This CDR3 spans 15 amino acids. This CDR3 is CASSPGTGSNYGYTF. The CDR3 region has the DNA TGTGCCAGCAGCCCAGGGACAGGGTCAAACTATGGCTACACCTTC.

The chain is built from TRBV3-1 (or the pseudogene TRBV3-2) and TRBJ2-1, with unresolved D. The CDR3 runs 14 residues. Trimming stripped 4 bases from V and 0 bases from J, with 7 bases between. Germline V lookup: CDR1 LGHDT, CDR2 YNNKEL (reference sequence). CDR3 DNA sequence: TGTGCCAGCAGCCCCCAGGTCTCCTACAATGAGCAGTTCTTC. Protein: CASSPQVSYNEQFF.

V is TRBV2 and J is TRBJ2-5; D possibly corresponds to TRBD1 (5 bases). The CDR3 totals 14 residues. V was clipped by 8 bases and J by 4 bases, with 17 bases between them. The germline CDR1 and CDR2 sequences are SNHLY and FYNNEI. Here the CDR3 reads CASQPGILTETQYF. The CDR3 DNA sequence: TGTGCCAGCCAGCCAGGGATCCTCACAGAGACCCAGTACTTC.

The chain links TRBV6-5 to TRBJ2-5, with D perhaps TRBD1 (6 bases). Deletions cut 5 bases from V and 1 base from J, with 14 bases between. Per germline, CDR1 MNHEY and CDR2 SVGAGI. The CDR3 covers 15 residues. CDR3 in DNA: TGTGCCAGCAGTAAGTACGGGACAACCCAAGAGACCCAGTACTTC. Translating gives CASSKYGTTQETQYF.

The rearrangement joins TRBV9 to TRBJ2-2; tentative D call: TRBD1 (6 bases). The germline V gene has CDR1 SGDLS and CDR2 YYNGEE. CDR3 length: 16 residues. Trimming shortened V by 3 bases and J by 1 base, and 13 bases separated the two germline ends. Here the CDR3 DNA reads TGTGCCAGCAGCGCTACCGGGACAATGAACACCGGGGAGCTGTTTTTT. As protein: CASSATGTMNTGELFF.

CDR3 DNA sequence: TGTGCCAGCAGTTCGGGACCCTTGGGCCATCAGCCCCAGCATTTT. It encodes CASSSGPLGHQPQHF. V usage is TRBV27 and J usage is TRBJ1-5, with D possibly TRBD1 on 5 matching bases. The CDR3 totals 15 residues. Trimming left V 4 bases short and J 5 bases short, with 15 bases between. Germline V gene sequence: CDR1 MNHEY, CDR2 SMNVEV (reference sequence).

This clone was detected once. CDR3: CASSYSLTSLGDTQYF. As DNA, the CDR3 is TGCGCCAGCAGCTACTCCCTGACTAGCCTCGGAGATACGCAGTATTTT. This chain uses TRBV5-1 with TRBJ2-3; 7 nucleotides line up with TRBD2. Germline CDR1 SGHRS, CDR2 YFSETQ. This CDR3 is 16 amino acids long. Unmatched junction bases numbered 12, after V lost 3 bases and J lost 5 bases.

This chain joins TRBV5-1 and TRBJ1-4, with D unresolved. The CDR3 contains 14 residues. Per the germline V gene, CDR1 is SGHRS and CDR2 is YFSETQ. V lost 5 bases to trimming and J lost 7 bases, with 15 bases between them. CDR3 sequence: CASRFWGRSEKLFF. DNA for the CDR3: TGCGCCAGCAGATTTTGGGGTAGGAGTGAAAAACTGTTTTTT.